What follows is one TCR beta chain and its context. Its antigen remains unidentified. This entry is derived from a study of T cells expressing NK-cell markers. Study information: Sequencing of TCR beta repertoires drew on sorted CD3+CD56+NKG2C+, CD3+CD56+NKG2C- and CD3+CD56-NKG2C+ T cells.

Beta-chain TCR cDNA was generated via 5'RACE template switching with UMIs. For each CDR3 protein, TCRdb gives one entry from its re-call of the 5' RACE reads, without DNA. Reported are 400,000 or so distinct CDR3 sequences; the ten largest clones contain roughly 10%. Study-level results: HCMV specificity of the expanded NKG2C+ T cell clones stayed unclear.

Germline CDR1 reads DFQATT; CDR2 reads SNEGSKA (reference sequence). The CDR3 loop spans 11 amino acids. The TCR originated in a woman between 50 and 59 years old in good health. The sample comprised blood T cells: a sorted CD56 or NKG2C T cell subset, CD4+ or CD8+ T cells, or bulk PBMC T cells (not recorded which). The chain recombines TRBV20-1 with TRBJ1-2; TCRdb gives TRBD1 as the D gene, but with no DNA this cannot be confirmed. Here the CDR3 reads CSATTGDGYTF.